Following are 20 T cell receptor beta chains from one sample sequenced in a study of blood T cell repertoires in COVID-19. The assay was immunoSEQ multiplex PCR, and TCRdb's table has in-frame clones only and misses some. The sample records some 93,000 clones, 85% being singletons. Sequencing was done on a sample of peripheral blood. The receptors were gathered from a man in his sixties with acute or convalescent COVID-19.

A note on this clone: The sample has other DNA sequences that encode this CDR3 too. The gene calls are TRBV2 and TRBJ1-5; 9 nucleotides match TRBD1. This CDR3 is built from 13 residues. The germline V gene has CDR1 SNHLY and CDR2 FYNNEI. With V trimmed by 6 bases and J by 7 bases, 4 bases remained unmatched. The chain's CDR3 is CASRGQGLQPQHF. CDR3 nucleotide sequence: TGTGCCAGCAGGGGACAGGGACTACAGCCCCAGCATTTT.

The J gene is TRBJ1-1, the V gene TRBV7-6; maybe TRBD1 (6 bases). CDR1 is SGHVS, CDR2 FNYEAQ, per germline. Trimming stripped 5 bases from V and 2 bases from J, with 18 bases between. The CDR3 length is 16 residues. The CDR3 loop is CASSPPGGAANTEAFF. CDR3 nucleotides: TGTGCCAGCAGCCCCCCGGGGGGCGCGGCTAACACTGAAGCTTTCTTT.

The chain combines TRBV7-6 with TRBJ2-7; 7 bases fit TRBD2. Germline CDR1 SGHVS, CDR2 FNYEAQ. V gave up 4 bases and J gave up 3 bases; unmatched junction bases: 9. The CDR3 consists of 15 residues. CDR3 nucleotide sequence: TGTGCCAGCAGCTCGCACCTCGCGGGGGACTACGAGCAGTACTTC. Encoded protein: CASSSHLAGDYEQYF.

The rearrangement links TRBV19 to TRBJ1-4; 7 bases are shared with TRBD1. From germline, CDR1 is LNHDA and CDR2 SQIVND (reference sequence). After removal of 4 bases from V and 8 bases from J, the junction contained 4 bases not matched to a gene. This CDR3 is 13 amino acids long. CDR3 sequence reads: CASSKGAVEKLFF. The CDR3 nucleotides read TGTGCCAGTAGTAAGGGGGCGGTCGAAAAACTGTTTTTT.

This clone was counted between two and nine times. The genes are TRBV4-2 and TRBJ1-1, with no clear D. The CDR3 consists of 14 residues. Germline V gene sequence: CDR1 LGHNA, CDR2 YNFKEQ. The V end lost 1 base, the J end lost 1 base, and 7 bases lay between the germline ends. CDR3 amino acids: CASSQVYPNTEAFF. Written as DNA, the CDR3 is TGTGCCAGCAGCCAAGTTTATCCGAACACTGAAGCTTTCTTT.

The rearrangement uses TRBV27 and TRBJ2-3; tentatively, D is TRBD1 (5 bases). Germline-derived CDR1 and CDR2 are MNHEY and SMNVEV (reference sequence). The V end lost 2 bases, the J end lost 6 bases, and 12 bases lay between the germline ends. The CDR3 totals 14 residues. The CDR3 loop reads CASSLKGPRDTQYF. The CDR3 DNA reads TGTGCCAGCAGTTTAAAGGGGCCTCGTGATACGCAGTATTTT.

V gene TRBV10-3 combines with J gene TRBJ1-4, with D possibly TRBD1 on 5 matching bases. V lost 5 bases, J lost 7 bases, and 17 bases lay in between. Germline V gives CDR1 ENHRY, CDR2 SYGVKD. The length of the CDR3 is 15 residues. CDR3: CAISPGGTSGEKLFF. CDR3 DNA: TGTGCCATCAGTCCCGGGGGGACTAGTGGTGAAAAACTGTTTTTT.

The rearrangement uses TRBV29-1 and TRBJ2-2, with TRBD2 identical over 14 bases. This CDR3 is 17 amino acids long. In germline, CDR1 is SQVTM, CDR2 ANQGSEA. Unmatched junction bases numbered 6, after V lost 6 bases and J lost 0 bases. CDR3 sequence (DNA): TGCAGCGTCCGACTAGCGGGAGGGTCTGCGAACACCGGGGAGCTGTTTTTT. The encoded protein is CSVRLAGGSANTGELFF.

The chain uses TRBV18 and TRBJ2-7; 7 bases map to TRBD1. Germline assignment: CDR1 KGHSH and CDR2 LQKENI. Trimming cost V 3 bases and J 3 bases; bases outside gene matches: 2. This CDR3 contains 13 residues. CDR3 loop: CASSPDRYYEQYF. The CDR3 coding sequence is TGTGCCAGCTCACCGGACAGGTACTACGAGCAGTACTTC.

The rearrangement links TRBV2 to TRBJ2-5; 9 bases are a match to TRBD1. Germline V CDR1 and CDR2: SNHLY, FYNNEI. Trimming took 3 bases from V and 2 from J; bases not matched to a gene: 4. This CDR3 region has 15 residues. The CDR3 loop is CASSDGTGTQETQYF. Here the CDR3 DNA reads TGTGCCAGCAGTGACGGGACAGGGACACAAGAGACCCAGTACTTC.

This clone was observed a handful of times. The CDR3 region has the DNA TGTGCCAGCAGTGAAGACAGGGCGTGGGGGAGCAATCAGCCCCAGCATTTT. This codes for CASSEDRAWGSNQPQHF. The chain combines TRBV2 with TRBJ1-5; D is possibly TRBD1 (6 bases). Deletions cut 1 base from V and 1 base from J, with 14 bases between. Per germline, CDR1 SNHLY and CDR2 FYNNEI. The CDR3 is 17 amino acids.

The chain employs TRBV20-1 and TRBJ2-5; D uncertain. This CDR3 has 12 amino acids. The ends were cut back, 3 bases at V and 3 bases at J, with 8 bases in the middle. Germline CDR1 reads DFQATT; CDR2 reads SNEGSKA (reference sequence). This chain's CDR3 is CSASGSEETQYF. As DNA, the CDR3 is TGCAGTGCTAGTGGCAGCGAAGAGACCCAGTACTTC.

The chain couples TRBV7-2 to TRBJ2-7, with D possibly matching TRBD2 (6 bases). Germline V gives CDR1 SGHTA, CDR2 FQGNSA. Trimming cost V 6 bases and J 3 bases, with 15 bases left between them. The CDR3 runs 14 residues. The CDR3 protein is CASSRRGLDYEQYF. The CDR3 DNA is TGTGCCAGCAGTAGACGGGGGTTGGACTACGAGCAGTACTTC.

This chain joins TRBV2 and TRBJ2-7; 7 nucleotides align to TRBD1. The CDR3 runs 12 residues. The germline V gene has CDR1 SNHLY and CDR2 FYNNEI. The V and J ends lost 6 bases and 4 bases, in that order; junction bases with no gene match: 3. CDR3 bases: TGTGCCAGCAGCACGACAGGGTACGAGCAGTACTTC. It codes for CASSTTGYEQYF.

This chain connects TRBV18 to TRBJ2-5, with TRBD2 matching over 13 bases. Per germline, CDR1 KGHSH and CDR2 LQKENI. The CDR3 has 16 amino acids. Trimming cost V 3 bases and J 5 bases; bases outside gene matches: 6. As DNA, the CDR3 is TGTGCCAGCTCACCTACTAGCGGGGGGGCCCTTGAGACCCAGTACTTC. Its protein is CASSPTSGGALETQYF.

The chain employs TRBV11-2 and TRBJ1-6; D is unresolved. Germline values: CDR1 SGHAT, CDR2 FQNNGV. The CDR3 sequence is 15 residues long. V shed 0 bases and J shed 10 bases, with 13 bases lying between them. The CDR3 DNA sequence: TGTGCCAGCAGCTTAGATGCCCGGACGGGGTCACCCCTCCACTTT. Translation gives CASSLDARTGSPLHF.

The rearrangement joins TRBV2 to TRBJ1-1; no definite D call. The CDR3 totals 11 residues. Per germline, CDR1 SNHLY and CDR2 FYNNEI. V gave up 4 bases and J gave up 8 bases, with 8 bases separating them. The CDR3 DNA follows: TGTGCCAGCAGTGTTACGACAGAAGCTTTCTTT. It codes for CASSVTTEAFF.

The genes are TRBV30 and TRBJ2-7, with a weak D call TRBD1 (6 bases). The CDR3 extends over 13 amino acids. Germline V CDR1 and CDR2: GTSNPN, SVGIG (reference sequence). V lost 3 bases, J lost 5 bases, and 14 bases lay in between. The CDR3 sequence: CAWRRTVDDEQYF. Written as DNA, the CDR3 is TGTGCCTGGAGGAGGACAGTCGACGACGAGCAGTACTTC.

The chain joins TRBV7-3 to TRBJ2-7; possibly TRBD2 for D (6 bases). CDR1 is SGHTA, CDR2 FQGTGA, per germline. This CDR3 has 13 residues. V was clipped by 5 bases and J by 6 bases, with 14 bases between them. This CDR3 reads CASSRMVGGEQYF. In DNA, the CDR3 is TGTGCCAGCAGCCGCATGGTGGGGGGCGAGCAGTACTTC. The complete variable domain, with remaining parts taken from reference TRBV7-3 and TRBJ2-7, reads GAGVSQTPSNKVTEKGKYVELRCDPISGHTALYWYRQSLGQGPEFLIYFQGTGAADDSGLPNDRFFAVRPEGSVSTLKIQRTERGDSAVYLCASSRMVGGEQYFGPGTRLTVT.

This clone appeared once. The chain links TRBV4-1 to TRBJ2-1, with TRBD2 matching 8 bases. The CDR3 runs 16 residues. V lost 1 base to trimming and J lost 6 bases; unmatched junction nucleotides: 8. Germline V gene lookup returns CDR1 MGHRA and CDR2 YSYEKL. Here the CDR3 reads CASSQVRSGGFNEQFF. The CDR3 nucleotides read TGCGCCAGCAGCCAAGTACGGTCGGGAGGGTTCAATGAGCAGTTCTTC.